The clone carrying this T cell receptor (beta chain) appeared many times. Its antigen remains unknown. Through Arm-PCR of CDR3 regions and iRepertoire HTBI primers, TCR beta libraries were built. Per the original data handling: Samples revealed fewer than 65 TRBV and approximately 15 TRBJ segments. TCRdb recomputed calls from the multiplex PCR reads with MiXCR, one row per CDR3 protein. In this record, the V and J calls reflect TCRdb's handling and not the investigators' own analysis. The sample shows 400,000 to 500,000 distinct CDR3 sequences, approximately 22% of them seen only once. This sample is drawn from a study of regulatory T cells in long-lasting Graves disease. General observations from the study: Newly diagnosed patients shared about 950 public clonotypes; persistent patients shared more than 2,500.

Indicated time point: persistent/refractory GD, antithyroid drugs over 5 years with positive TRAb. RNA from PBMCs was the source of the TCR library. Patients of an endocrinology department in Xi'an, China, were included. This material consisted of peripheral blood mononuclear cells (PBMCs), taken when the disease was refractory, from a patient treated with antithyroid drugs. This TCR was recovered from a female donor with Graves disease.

Here the CDR3 DNA reads TGCAGCGTTGAGCAGGGGGGCGGCTACACCTTC. It is translated as CSVEQGGGYTF. This chain links TRBV29-1 with TRBJ1-2; 7 bases align to TRBD1. This CDR3 is built from 11 residues. Per germline, CDR1 SQVTM and CDR2 ANQGSEA. With 3 bases clipped from V and 8 bases from J, the junction kept 3 bases outside the gene matches.